This T cell receptor (beta chain) was recovered during a study of cytomegalovirus exposure and HLA in healthy donors. This clone was seen just once. Its antigen is unknown. With 3 bases clipped from V and 1 base from J, the junction kept 15 bases outside the gene matches. CDR1 ENHRY and CDR2 SYGVKD come from the germline V gene. CDR3 length: 21 residues. PCR primers comprised 60 Vbeta and 13 Jbeta primers. TCRdb keeps only in-frame clones here, not all; method: immunoSEQ multiplex PCR. This sample has around 180,000 clones, with about three quarters found just once. Study conclusions and caveats: V segments that were indistinguishable, TRBV6-2 and TRBV6-3 among them, were omitted from analysis. For most TCR beta V segments, an earlier analysis put the productive rate at about 90% or about 30% of the time.

This TCR was sampled from a middle-aged man in good health and CMV-seronegative. The chain has TRBV10-3 and TRBJ1-6; 10 bases map to TRBD1. The specimen sequenced was PBMCs. The CDR3 region is CAISDPHRDRGKRSYNSPLHF. DNA of the CDR3: TGTGCCATCAGTGATCCACACCGGGACAGGGGAAAAAGGTCCTATAATTCACCCCTCCACTTT.